The source of this T cell receptor (beta chain) is a study of tumor-infiltrating lymphocytes in primary liver carcinoma (dated by TCRdb to 2016 to 2017). For context, the study as a whole: The five patients, three men and two women aged 30 to 69 years, had hepatocellular carcinoma (four) or combined HCC and intrahepatic cholangiocarcinoma (one). The five patients had tumors of stage T1-T3 N0M0, with maximum diameters ranging from roughly 4.2 to 11 cm. Each sample produced roughly 3.65 to 7.5 million productive TCRbeta reads, and read depth showed no significant difference between tissue types. The study combined TCRbeta repertoire sequencing, expression microarrays and whole-exome sequencing across five regions of each liver tumor, with adjacent normal tissue and blood. A total of roughly 35 specimens from 5 patients went through TCRbeta repertoire sequencing, namely 25 tumor regions, 5 adjacent noncancerous liver tissues and 5 peripheral blood samples. Reproducibility between technical replicate repertoires was high, with correlation coefficients above 0.95 and mean shared-clone rates roughly 0.87.

Beyond this particular receptor, the publication reports: With just a handful of patients in the study, the authors point out that the findings should be validated in a larger study. Repertoire overlap was higher between tumor regions (mean roughly 35%) than tumor-adjacent (approximately 17%) or tumor-blood (about 14%) pairs, consistent with antigen-driven expansion. Because the samples were bulk and unsorted, CD4+ and CD8+ T cell repertoires could not be compared. A significantly larger repertoire fraction was made up by the top 250 clones in tumors than in blood (p = 0.039). Because sequencing covered only the TCR beta chain and unpaired alpha chains were not captured, true repertoire diversity is likely underestimated.

Without any cell sorting, total RNA and DNA were extracted together from about 20-30 mg of bulk tissue using the AllPrep DNA/RNA mini kit. Between November 2015 and early 2016, five patients in China with histopathologically diagnosed primary liver carcinoma had their tumors surgically resected. At the time of sampling, the patients had chronic HBV infection and had not received any treatment. Each fresh piece of tumor and adjacent tissue was cut in two, with one half stored in RNAlater at -80 degrees C and the other half sent for histology. A remark on this clonotype: Its target antigen remains unknown. Base qualities are not provided; no much larger clone lies one nucleotide away.

A constant-region primer and ProtoScript II reverse transcriptase were used to reverse-transcribe TCRbeta-specific cDNA from about 500 ng total RNA. Three nested multiplex PCR rounds, following a slightly modified ARM-PCR procedure, were used to build the TCRbeta libraries. Sample barcodes and Illumina adapters were added in a final 25-cycle PCR using Deep VentR polymerase. Before sequencing, amplicons of 200-500 bp were gel-purified using a QIAquick gel extraction kit. An Illumina HiSeq 2500 was used to sequence the TCRbeta amplicons, generating 250-bp paired-end reads. In the source study's methods: Reads were quality-trimmed with Trimmomatic v0.33, and paired reads were merged with FLASH v1.2.11 to recover full CDR3 sequences. V, D and J germline segments were assigned to the rearranged TCRbeta sequences by MiGEC v1.2.1b. Clonotype statistics, along with Shannon-Wiener diversity indices, were calculated using VDJtools v1.0.0. To cut down on sampling bias, every analysis after diversity analysis relied on just the 250 most abundant clonotypes from each sample. The public sequencing data were trimmed at Q25 with fastp and processed into clonotypes with MiXCR by TCRdb, which kept only in-frame beta chains. A single entry per CDR3 protein holds the most common genes and DNA from its merged rows. For this entry, the V and J calls and clone size follow TCRdb and not the study's own pipeline. This sample is represented by 75,000 to 80,000 distinct CDR3 sequences; approximately 69% of them were singletons. Roughly 25% of the sample is in the top ten clones.

Sequenced material: tumor-adjacent normal liver tissue. The clonotype comes from a man aged 35 to 55 with primary liver carcinoma and hepatitis B virus infection.

The CDR3 protein is CASSLWESSRGYEQYF. The sequenced DNA: TGTGCCAGCAGCTTGTGGGAGTCTTCGAGGGGCTACGAGCAGTACTTC. This sequence uses TRBV5-4 and TRBJ2-7, with the D assignment possibly TRBD1 or TRBD2, given 5 matching bases for each. The CDR3 goes from the cysteine to the phenylalanine over 16 residues. Solely the CDR3 DNA is kept, with 48 bases framed from the first base. CDR1 and CDR2 are drawn from the germline V gene (reference sequence): SGHNT, YYREEE. Between the V and J ends, shortened by 1 base and 3 bases respectively, the junction contains 17 bases.